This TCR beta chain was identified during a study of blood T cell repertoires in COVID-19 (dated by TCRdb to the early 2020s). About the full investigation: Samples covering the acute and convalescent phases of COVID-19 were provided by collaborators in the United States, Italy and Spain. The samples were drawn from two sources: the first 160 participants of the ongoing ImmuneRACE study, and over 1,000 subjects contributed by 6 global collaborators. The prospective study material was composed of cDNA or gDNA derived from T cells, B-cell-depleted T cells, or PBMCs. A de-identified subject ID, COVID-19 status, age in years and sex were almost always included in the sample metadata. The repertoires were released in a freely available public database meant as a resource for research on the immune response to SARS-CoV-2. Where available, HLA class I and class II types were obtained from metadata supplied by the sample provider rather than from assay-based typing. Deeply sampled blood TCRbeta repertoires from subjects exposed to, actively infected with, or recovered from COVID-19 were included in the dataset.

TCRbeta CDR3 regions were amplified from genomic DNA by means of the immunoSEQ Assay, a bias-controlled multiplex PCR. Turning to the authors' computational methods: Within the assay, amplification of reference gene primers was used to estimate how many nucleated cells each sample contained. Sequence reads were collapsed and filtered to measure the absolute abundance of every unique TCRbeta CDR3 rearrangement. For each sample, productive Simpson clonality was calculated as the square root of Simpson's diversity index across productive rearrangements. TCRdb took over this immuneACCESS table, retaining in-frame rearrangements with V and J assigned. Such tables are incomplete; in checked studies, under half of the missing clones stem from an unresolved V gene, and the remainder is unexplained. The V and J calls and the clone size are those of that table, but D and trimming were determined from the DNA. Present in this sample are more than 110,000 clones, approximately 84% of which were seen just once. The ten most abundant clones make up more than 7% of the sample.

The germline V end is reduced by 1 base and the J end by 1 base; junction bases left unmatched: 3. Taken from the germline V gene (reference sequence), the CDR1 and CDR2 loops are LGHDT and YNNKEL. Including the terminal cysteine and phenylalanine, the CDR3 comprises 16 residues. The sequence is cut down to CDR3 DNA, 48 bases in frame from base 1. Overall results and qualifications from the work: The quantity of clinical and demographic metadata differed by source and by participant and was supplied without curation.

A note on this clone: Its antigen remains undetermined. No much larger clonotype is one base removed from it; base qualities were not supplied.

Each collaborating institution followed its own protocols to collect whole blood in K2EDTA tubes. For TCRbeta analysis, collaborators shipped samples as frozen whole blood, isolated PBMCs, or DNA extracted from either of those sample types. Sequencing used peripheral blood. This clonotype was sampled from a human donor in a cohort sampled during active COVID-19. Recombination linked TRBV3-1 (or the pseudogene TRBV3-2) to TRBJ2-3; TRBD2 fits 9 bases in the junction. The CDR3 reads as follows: CASSQARGGGTDTQYF. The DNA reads TGTGCCAGCAGCCAAGCGCGGGGGGGAGGCACAGATACGCAGTATTTT.